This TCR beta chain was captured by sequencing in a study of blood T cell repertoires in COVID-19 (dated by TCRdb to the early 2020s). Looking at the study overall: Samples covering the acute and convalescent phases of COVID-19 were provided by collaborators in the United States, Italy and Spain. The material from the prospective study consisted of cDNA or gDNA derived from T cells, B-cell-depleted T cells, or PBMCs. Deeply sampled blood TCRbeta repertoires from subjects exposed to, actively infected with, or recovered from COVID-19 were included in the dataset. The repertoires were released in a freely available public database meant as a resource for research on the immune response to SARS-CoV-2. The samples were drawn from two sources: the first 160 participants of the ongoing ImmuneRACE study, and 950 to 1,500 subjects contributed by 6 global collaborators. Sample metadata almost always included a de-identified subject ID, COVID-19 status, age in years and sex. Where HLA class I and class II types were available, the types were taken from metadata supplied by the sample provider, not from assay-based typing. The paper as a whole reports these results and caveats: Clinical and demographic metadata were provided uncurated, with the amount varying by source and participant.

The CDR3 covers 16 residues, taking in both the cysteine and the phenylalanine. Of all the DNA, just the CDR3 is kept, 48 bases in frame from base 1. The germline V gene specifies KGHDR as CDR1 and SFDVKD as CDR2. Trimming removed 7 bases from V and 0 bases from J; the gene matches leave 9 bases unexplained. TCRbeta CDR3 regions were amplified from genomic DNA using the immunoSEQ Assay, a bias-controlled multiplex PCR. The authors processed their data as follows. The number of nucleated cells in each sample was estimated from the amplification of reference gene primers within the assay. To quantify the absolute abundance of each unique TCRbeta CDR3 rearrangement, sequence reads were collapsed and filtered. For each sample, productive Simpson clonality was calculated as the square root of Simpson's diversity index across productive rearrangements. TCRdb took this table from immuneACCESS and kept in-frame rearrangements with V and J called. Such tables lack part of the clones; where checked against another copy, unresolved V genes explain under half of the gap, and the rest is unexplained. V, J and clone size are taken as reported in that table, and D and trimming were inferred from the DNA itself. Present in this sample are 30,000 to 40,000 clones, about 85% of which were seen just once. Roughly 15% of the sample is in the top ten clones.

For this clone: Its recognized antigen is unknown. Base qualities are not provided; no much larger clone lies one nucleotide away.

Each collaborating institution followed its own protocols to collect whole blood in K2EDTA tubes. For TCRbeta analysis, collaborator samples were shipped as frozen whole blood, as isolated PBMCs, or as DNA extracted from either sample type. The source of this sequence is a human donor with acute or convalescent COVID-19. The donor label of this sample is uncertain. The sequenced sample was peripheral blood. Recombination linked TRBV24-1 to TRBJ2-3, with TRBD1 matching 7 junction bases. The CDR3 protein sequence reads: CATSAQGQLSTDTQYF. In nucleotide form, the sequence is TGTGCCACCAGCGCCCAGGGACAGTTAAGCACAGATACGCAGTATTTT.